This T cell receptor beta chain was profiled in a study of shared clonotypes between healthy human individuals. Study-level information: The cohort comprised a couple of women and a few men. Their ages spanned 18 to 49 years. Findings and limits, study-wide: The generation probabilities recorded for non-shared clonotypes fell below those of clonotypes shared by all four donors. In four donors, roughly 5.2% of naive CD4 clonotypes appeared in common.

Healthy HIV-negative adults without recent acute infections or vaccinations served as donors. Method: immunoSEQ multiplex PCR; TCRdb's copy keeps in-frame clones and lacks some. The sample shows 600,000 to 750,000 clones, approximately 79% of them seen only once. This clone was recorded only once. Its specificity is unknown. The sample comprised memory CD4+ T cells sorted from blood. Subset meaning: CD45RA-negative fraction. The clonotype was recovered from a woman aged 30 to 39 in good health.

CDR3 nucleotides: TGTGCCAGCAGTGTACTAGCGGGAGTTTCGAGTGAGCAGTTCTTC. Translated, it gives CASSVLAGVSSEQFF. The chain combines TRBV2 with TRBJ2-1, with 11 nucleotides matching TRBD2. This CDR3 contains 15 residues. With V trimmed by 4 bases and J by 9 bases, 8 bases remained unmatched. The germline CDR1 and CDR2 sequences are SNHLY and FYNNEI.